A single sample is the source of the 32 T cell receptor beta chains below, sequenced in a study of blood T cell repertoires in COVID-19. Profiling relied on immunoSEQ multiplex PCR, and the TCRdb table lists in-frame clones only, not all of them. The repertoire includes roughly 70,000 clones, 90% of them detected once, and roughly 0.47% sits in the top ten. Sequencing was carried out using peripheral blood. These receptors came from a man aged 45-65 years with COVID-19, enrolled during active disease.

In its sample, this clone was seen once. The V gene is TRBV19, the J gene TRBJ1-1; 10 bases map to TRBD1. This CDR3 is 11 amino acids long. In germline, CDR1 is LNHDA, CDR2 SQIVND (reference sequence). The CDR3 DNA follows: TGTGGGACAGGGGGTTGGACTGAAGCTTTCTTT. Its translation: CGTGGWTEAFF.

This sequence joins TRBV28 and TRBJ1-4, with a possible D match to TRBD1 (5 bases). This CDR3 comprises 14 residues. The V gene's germline CDR1 is MDHEN and CDR2 SYDVKM. V was clipped by 5 bases and J by 8 bases, with 15 bases between them. The CDR3 DNA is TGTGCCAGCAGTGCACAGGTGGCCTGGGAAAAACTGTTTTTT. This sequence encodes CASSAQVAWEKLFF.

This clone was seen just once. The V and J genes are TRBV19 and TRBJ2-5, with D possibly matching TRBD2 (5 bases). This CDR3 has 15 amino acids. The germline V and J ends were trimmed by 6 bases and 1 base, with 15 bases remaining between them. Germline CDR1 and CDR2: LNHDA and SQIVND (reference sequence). The CDR3 reads CASRSRGSAQETQYF. In DNA form, the CDR3 reads TGTGCCAGTAGGTCCCGCGGGTCCGCCCAAGAGACCCAGTACTTC.

CDR3 bases: TGTGCCAGCTCACCTAATCAGGACAGGGGGGAGACCCAGTACTTC. Protein: CASSPNQDRGETQYF. The chain carries TRBV18 and TRBJ2-5; 10 bases map to TRBD1. The CDR3 is 15 amino acids. V trimming: 3 bases; J trimming: 5 bases; junction bases outside the gene matches: 6. Germline V lookup: CDR1 KGHSH, CDR2 LQKENI.

The genes are TRBV30 and TRBJ1-5; no definite D call. The length of the CDR3 is 14 residues. Looked up from germline, CDR1 is GTSNPN and CDR2 is SVGIG (reference sequence). V lost 2 bases to trimming and J lost 4 bases, with 12 bases between them. The CDR3 DNA sequence: TGTGCCTGGAGTTCCGGGATACCTAATCAGCCCCAGCATTTT. Protein sequence: CAWSSGIPNQPQHF.

The chain has TRBV5-1 and TRBJ2-7; TRBD1 might be the D (7 bases). CDR1 and CDR2 (germline): SGHRS, YFSETQ. The CDR3 is made up of 13 amino acids. V lost 2 bases and J 7 bases, leaving 13 bases between the germline ends. DNA of the CDR3: TGCGCCAGCAGCTTTAAGGGGGCGGGGGAGCAGTACTTC. Translated: CASSFKGAGEQYF. Together with reference TRBV5-1 and TRBJ2-7, the CDR3 gives the full variable domain: KAGVTQTPRYLIKTRGQQVTLSCSPISGHRSVSWYQQTPGQGLQFLFEYFSETQRNKGNFPGRFSGRQFSNSRSEMNVSTLELGDSALYLCASSFKGAGEQYFGPGTRLTVT.

V usage is TRBV5-1 and J usage is TRBJ2-2; 10 nucleotides line up with TRBD2. The CDR3 length is 19 residues. J was trimmed by 2 bases and V by 3 bases; bases with no gene match: 13. Germline V gene lookup returns CDR1 SGHRS and CDR2 YFSETQ. CDR3 loop: CASSSLTKRTSGNTGELFF. The CDR3 DNA reads as TGCGCCAGCAGCTCGTTAACGAAACGGACTAGCGGAAACACCGGGGAGCTGTTTTTT.

This clone was counted only a few times. This chain connects TRBV7-6 to TRBJ2-3, with TRBD1 identical over 9 bases. Germline V lookup: CDR1 SGHVS, CDR2 FNYEAQ. The V segment lost 4 bases and the J segment 4 bases; nucleotides outside the gene matches: 6. This CDR3 is 15 amino acids long. CDR3 sequence: CASSSPGQGPDTQYF. CDR3 nucleotide sequence: TGTGCCAGCAGCTCTCCGGGACAGGGTCCAGATACGCAGTATTTT.

The genes are TRBV5-8 and TRBJ2-1, with a possible D match to TRBD2 (5 bases). The CDR3 covers 15 residues. CDR1 and CDR2 (germline): SGHTS, YDEGEE. The ends were cut back, 2 bases at V and 6 bases at J, with 15 bases in the middle. The CDR3 is CASSFEAARSNEQFF. The CDR3 region has the DNA TGTGCCAGCAGCTTTGAAGCGGCCCGTTCCAATGAGCAGTTCTTC.

The J gene is TRBJ2-7, the V gene TRBV4-2; D might be TRBD1 (8 bases). Trimming removed 0 bases at V and 3 bases at J, with 21 bases between. This CDR3 is built from 18 residues. CDR1 is LGHNA, CDR2 YNFKEQ, per germline. In nucleotides, the CDR3 is TGTGCCAGCAGCCAAGATCCCTGGGGGGGACAGGTAATCTACGAGCAGTACTTC. It specifies CASSQDPWGGQVIYEQYF.

This chain uses TRBV7-2 with TRBJ2-1; 9 bases line up with TRBD2. CDR1 and CDR2 (germline): SGHTA, FQGNSA. The CDR3 spans 16 residues. After removal of 2 bases from V and 8 bases from J, the junction contained 10 bases not matched to a gene. CDR3 sequence reads: CASSLRAGGPGHEQFF. CDR3 nucleotide sequence: TGTGCCAGCAGCTTAAGAGCGGGAGGCCCAGGGCATGAGCAGTTCTTC.

This clone is a singleton in its sample. V and J are TRBV12-3 or TRBV12-4 and TRBJ2-2; the D is unclear. V lost 6 bases to trimming and J lost 2 bases, with 4 bases between them. The CDR3 length is 12 residues. The CDR3, as DNA: TGTGCCAGCAGACAAAACACCGGGGAGCTGTTTTTT. Its translation is CASRQNTGELFF.

This chain connects TRBV5-1 to TRBJ1-1, with 8 bases fitting TRBD1. V was clipped by 3 bases and J by 5 bases; unmatched bases: 6. This CDR3 comprises 14 residues. CDR1 is SGHRS and CDR2 is YFSETQ in the germline V gene. The CDR3 DNA reads TGCGCCAGCAGCTCTCAGGGGGCTAGTACTGAAGCTTTCTTT. Protein sequence: CASSSQGASTEAFF.

The chain is built from TRBV18 and TRBJ1-5, with 9 bases aligning to TRBD1. This CDR3 has 16 amino acids. J was trimmed by 0 bases and V by 4 bases; bases with no gene match: 4. Germline CDR1 is KGHSH and CDR2 is LQKENI. The CDR3 sequence is CASSLAGQGSNQPQHF. The CDR3 bases are TGTGCCAGCTCACTAGCGGGACAGGGTAGCAATCAGCCCCAGCATTTT.

The chain recombines TRBV24-1 with TRBJ2-1; 9 bases agree with TRBD1. The CDR3 is 19 residues long. Per germline, CDR1 KGHDR and CDR2 SFDVKD. Trimming removed 7 bases from V and 0 bases from J; junction bases left unmatched: 15. CDR3 protein: CATSGGGTGSVSSYNEQFF. The DNA of the CDR3 is TGTGCCACCAGCGGGGGCGGGACAGGGTCTGTGTCCTCCTACAATGAGCAGTTCTTC.

J is TRBJ2-1 and V is TRBV6-5; D possibly corresponds to TRBD2 (5 bases). Per germline, CDR1 MNHEY and CDR2 SVGAGI. Trimming pared 5 bases from V and 1 base from J, leaving 12 bases between. CDR3 length: 15 amino acids. This CDR3 is CASSKLVGSYNEQFF. The CDR3 DNA sequence: TGTGCCAGCAGTAAACTAGTTGGGTCCTACAATGAGCAGTTCTTC.

The rearrangement links TRBV20-1 to TRBJ1-1; unclear D gene. Trimming shortened V by 3 bases and J by 1 base, and 6 bases separated the two germline ends. CDR1 is DFQATT and CDR2 is SNEGSKA in the germline V gene (reference sequence). The CDR3 runs 12 residues. CDR3 amino acids: CSASHPNTEAFF. The CDR3 DNA reads TGCAGTGCTAGTCATCCGAACACTGAAGCTTTCTTT.

The genes are TRBV10-3 and TRBJ2-3; 7 bases line up with TRBD2. Germline V CDR1 and CDR2: ENHRY, SYGVKD. The V segment lost 5 bases and the J segment 4 bases; nucleotides outside the gene matches: 3. CDR3 length: 13 residues. CDR3 in DNA: TGTGCCATCAGTTGGCGGGAGCCAGATACGCAGTATTTT. Its protein is CAISWREPDTQYF.

V and J are TRBV5-1 and TRBJ2-7; D is unresolved. V shed 1 base and J shed 1 base, with 6 bases lying between them. The CDR3 length is 13 residues. Looked up from germline, CDR1 is SGHRS and CDR2 is YFSETQ. CDR3 bases: TGCGCCAGCAGCTTGTTCCAATCCTACGAGCAGTACTTC. Its protein product is CASSLFQSYEQYF. Full variable domain (remainder filled in from reference TRBV5-1 and TRBJ2-7): KAGVTQTPRYLIKTRGQQVTLSCSPISGHRSVSWYQQTPGQGLQFLFEYFSETQRNKGNFPGRFSGRQFSNSRSEMNVSTLELGDSALYLCASSLFQSYEQYFGPGTRLTVT.

The rearrangement joins TRBV3-1 (or the pseudogene TRBV3-2) to TRBJ1-5; possibly TRBD1 for D (5 bases). Per the germline V gene, CDR1 is LGHDT and CDR2 is YNNKEL (reference sequence). The CDR3 has 15 residues. V lost 3 bases and J lost 6, with 15 bases in between. The CDR3 is CASSQSGGTFQPQHF. Here the CDR3 DNA reads TGTGCCAGCAGCCAGAGTGGGGGGACGTTTCAGCCCCAGCATTTT.

In this sample, this clone turned up once. V usage is TRBV3-1 (or the pseudogene TRBV3-2) and J usage is TRBJ2-7; D not certain. This CDR3 is built from 13 residues. Looked up from germline, CDR1 is LGHDT and CDR2 is YNNKEL (reference sequence). V dropped 1 base and J dropped 3 bases, with 7 bases sitting between them. This CDR3 reads CASSQAHNYEQYF. The CDR3 coding sequence is TGTGCCAGCAGCCAAGCTCACAACTACGAGCAGTACTTC.

The genes are TRBV7-8 and TRBJ1-6, with 9 nucleotides matching TRBD1. From germline, CDR1 is SGHVS and CDR2 FQNEAQ. The CDR3 is 16 residues long. V was pared by 5 bases and J by 7 bases, with 9 bases of the junction left unmatched. CDR3 region: CASSPDRGLWNSPLHF. Here the CDR3 DNA reads TGTGCCAGCAGCCCGGACAGGGGTCTATGGAATTCACCCCTCCACTTT.

This chain links TRBV6-2 or TRBV6-3 with TRBJ2-3; 8 bases are shared with TRBD2. The length of the CDR3 is 16 residues. The V and J ends lost 0 bases and 0 bases, in that order; junction bases with no gene match: 2. Looked up from germline, CDR1 is MNHEY and CDR2 is SVGEGT. The CDR3 sequence: CASSYSLAASTDTQYF. The CDR3 DNA reads TGTGCCAGCAGTTACTCACTAGCGGCTAGCACAGATACGCAGTATTTT.

This clone has just a few counts. The chain recombines TRBV5-1 with TRBJ2-3; 16 bases line up with TRBD2. Trimming cost V 2 bases and J 3 bases; bases outside gene matches: 9. CDR1 and CDR2 from the germline V gene are SGHRS and YFSETQ. The CDR3 runs to 19 residues. The CDR3 region is CASSFLGTSGRASTDTQYF. The CDR3 nucleotides are TGCGCCAGCAGCTTCCTAGGGACTAGCGGGAGGGCCTCAACAGATACGCAGTATTTT.

This clone turned up a few times. The rearrangement joins TRBV6-6 to TRBJ2-7; a weak D match, TRBD1 (6 bases). This CDR3 comprises 14 residues. Germline V gene lookup returns CDR1 MNHNY and CDR2 SVGAGI (reference sequence). Trimming shortened V by 4 bases and J by 6 bases, and 16 bases separated the two germline ends. In nucleotides, the CDR3 is TGTGCCAGCAGTTCGCCGGGACAACAGGGCGAGCAGTACTTC. Translated, it gives CASSSPGQQGEQYF.

The rearrangement joins TRBV7-2 to TRBJ2-3, with TRBD2 identical over 10 bases. The germline V gene encodes CDR1 SGHTA and CDR2 FQGNSA. With 5 bases clipped from V and 2 bases from J, the junction kept 13 bases outside the gene matches. The CDR3 loop spans 18 amino acids. CDR3 residues: CASSQVPSGGSSTDTQYF. The CDR3 nucleotides are TGTGCCAGCAGCCAAGTCCCTAGCGGGGGATCGTCCACAGATACGCAGTATTTT.

The chain is built from TRBV29-1 and TRBJ1-1; D might be TRBD1 (6 bases). V lost 3 bases and J lost 4, with 18 bases in between. Germline-derived CDR1 and CDR2 are SQVTM and ANQGSEA. This CDR3 contains 15 residues. As DNA, the CDR3 is TGCAGCGTTGATTGGCCAGGGGAGGGGAGCACTGAAGCTTTCTTT. The encoded protein is CSVDWPGEGSTEAFF.

The genes are TRBV11-2 and TRBJ2-6, with 8 nucleotides matching TRBD1. The CDR3 is 16 amino acids. Germline loops: CDR1 SGHAT, CDR2 FQNNGV. V shed 6 bases, J shed 2 bases, and the junction held 6 bases outside the gene matches. The CDR3 sequence: CASRWIRGPGANVLTF. CDR3 DNA sequence: TGTGCCAGCAGATGGATCAGGGGGCCTGGGGCCAACGTCCTGACTTTC. Complete variable domain (other parts from reference TRBV11-2 and TRBJ2-6): EAGVAQSPRYKIIEKRQSVAFWCNPISGHATLYWYQQILGQGPKLLIQFQNNGVVDDSQLPKDRFSAERLKGVDSTLKIQPAKLEDSAVYLCASRWIRGPGANVLTFGAGSRLTVL.

The CDR3 sequence is CASSQGSQGRYNEQFF. In DNA, the CDR3 is TGTGCCAGCAGCCAAGGAAGTCAGGGGAGATACAATGAGCAGTTCTTC. The chain links TRBV3-1 (or the pseudogene TRBV3-2) to TRBJ2-1, with a weak D call TRBD1 (6 bases). This CDR3 comprises 16 residues. Trimming shortened V by 1 base and J by 4 bases, and 14 bases separated the two germline ends. CDR1 is LGHDT, CDR2 YNNKEL, per germline (reference sequence).

The chain recombines TRBV5-4 with TRBJ2-4; TRBD1 aligns across 7 bases. CDR1 SGHNT and CDR2 YYREEE come from the germline V gene (reference sequence). J gave up 0 bases and V 4 bases, and 7 bases lay outside the gene matches. This CDR3 region has 16 residues. CDR3 nucleotides: TGTGCCAGCAGCCTAAACAGGGGATTAGCCAAAAACATTCAGTACTTC. It translates to CASSLNRGLAKNIQYF.

V and J are TRBV28 and TRBJ2-7, with TRBD1 matching 7 bases. CDR1 MDHEN and CDR2 SYDVKM come from the germline V gene. The junction had 10 bases not matched to a gene; V was cut back by 6 bases and J by 2 bases. This CDR3 region has 15 residues. CDR3: CASRPQGELPYEQYF. In nucleotides, the CDR3 is TGTGCCAGCAGACCCCAGGGGGAGCTTCCCTACGAGCAGTACTTC.

This clone was detected only a few times. This chain connects TRBV4-1 to TRBJ2-1; D not resolved. The CDR3 consists of 16 residues. V lost 0 bases and J 6 bases, leaving 15 bases between the germline ends. Germline CDR1 MGHRA, CDR2 YSYEKL. CDR3 DNA sequence: TGCGCCAGCAGCCAAGATTCCACGGTTTATCCCAATGAGCAGTTCTTC. Translating gives CASSQDSTVYPNEQFF.